Presented here are 5 T cell receptor beta chains from one specimen sequenced in a study of T cell changes during pregnancy in multiple sclerosis. Method: immunoSEQ multiplex PCR; TCRdb's copy keeps in-frame clones and lacks some. The sample has approximately 50,000 clones, about 89% seen once. The sequenced sample was CD8+ T cells from peripheral blood mononuclear cells, obtained after pregnancy. Receptor source: a female donor with multiple sclerosis, enrolled in a pregnancy study.

The chain joins TRBV14 to TRBJ2-5, with TRBD2 as a possible D gene (7 bases). Germline V gene data show CDR1 as SGHDN and CDR2 as FVKESK. V was clipped by 4 bases and J by 5 bases, with 11 bases between them. The CDR3 runs to 13 residues. The CDR3 region has the DNA TGTGCCAGCAGCCCGGGGGGCGGGGAGACCCAGTACTTC. This codes for CASSPGGGETQYF.

This clone was picked up one time. The V and J genes are TRBV2 and TRBJ2-2; the D gene is possibly TRBD2 (6 bases). This CDR3 has 15 residues. With 5 bases removed from V and 6 bases from J, the gap between germline ends came to 16 bases. Germline loops: CDR1 SNHLY, CDR2 FYNNEI. The CDR3 region has the DNA TGTGCCAGCAGTCATACCGGGACTGGGGCCGGGGAGCTGTTTTTT. Encoded protein: CASSHTGTGAGELFF.

The J gene is TRBJ2-5, the V gene TRBV7-2; TRBD2 aligns across 14 bases. This CDR3 comprises 17 residues. V lost 4 bases, J lost 2 bases, and 6 bases stayed unmatched. The V gene's germline CDR1 is SGHTA and CDR2 FQGNSA. The CDR3: CASSWMGLAGAQETQYF. CDR3 DNA: TGTGCCAGCAGCTGGATGGGACTAGCGGGGGCACAAGAGACCCAGTACTTC. The complete variable domain, with remaining parts taken from reference TRBV7-2 and TRBJ2-5, reads GAGVSQSPSNKVTEKGKDVELRCDPISGHTALYWYRQSLGQGLEFLIYFQGNSAPDKSGLPSDRFSAERTGGSVSTLTIQRTQQEDSAVYLCASSWMGLAGAQETQYFGPGTRLLVL.

This chain links TRBV19 with TRBJ2-7; D is unclear. CDR3 length: 13 amino acids. The V end was cut by 3 bases, the J end by 1 base, with 7 bases between. Germline V gene data show CDR1 as LNHDA and CDR2 as SQIVND (reference sequence). CDR3 sequence: CASSIDLSYEQYF. The CDR3 bases are TGTGCCAGTAGTATTGATCTATCCTACGAGCAGTACTTC. The variable domain in full, with the rest retrieved from reference TRBV19 and TRBJ2-7, is DGGITQSPKYLFRKEGQNVTLSCEQNLNHDAMYWYRQDPGQGLRLIYYSQIVNDFQKGDIAEGYSVSREKKESFPLTVTSAQKNPTAFYLCASSIDLSYEQYFGPGTRLTVT.

V gene TRBV19 combines with J gene TRBJ1-2; tentative D call: TRBD1 (5 bases). Trimming left V 4 bases short and J 8 bases short, with 11 bases between. The CDR3 is 12 amino acids. CDR1 and CDR2 from the germline V gene are LNHDA and SQIVND (reference sequence). The CDR3 here is CASSTGLAGYTF. The CDR3 DNA follows: TGTGCCAGTAGTACAGGGTTGGCCGGCTACACCTTC.